The sequence of this T cell receptor beta chain was determined in a study of T cells in women clearing cervical HPV infection. Study-wide points: A classifier using richness and V gene abundances reached an AUC of under 0.9.

With regard to this clone: Its antigen is not known. Read coverage stops 3 residues before the CDR3 terminus; the germline J gene supplies the remainder.

The data were produced by immunoSEQ multiplex PCR, yet TCRdb's version contains in-frame clones alone and is incomplete. With tens of thousands of clones in the sample, the ten largest clones hold under 8.5%. The CDR3 length is 15 residues. V lost 0 bases to trimming and J lost 3 bases; unmatched junction nucleotides: 2. CDR1 is SGHRS, CDR2 YFSETQ, per germline. Prevalent HPV16 infections were excluded; only incident single HPV16 infections included. The material sequenced was blood buffy coat. The rearrangement uses TRBV5-1 and TRBJ1-4, with TRBD1 matching 7 bases. The receptor comes from a woman aged 18-70 years with a cervical HPV16 infection that either progressed to CIN3+ or cleared (not recorded which). CDR3 amino acids: CASSLAGTANEKLFF. The part of the CDR3 DNA that was read is TGCGCCAGCAGCTTGGCAGGGACAGCTAATGAAAAA. Full variable domain (remainder filled in from reference TRBV5-1 and TRBJ1-4): KAGVTQTPRYLIKTRGQQVTLSCSPISGHRSVSWYQQTPGQGLQFLFEYFSETQRNKGNFPGRFSGRQFSNSRSEMNVSTLELGDSALYLCASSLAGTANEKLFFGSGTQLSVL.